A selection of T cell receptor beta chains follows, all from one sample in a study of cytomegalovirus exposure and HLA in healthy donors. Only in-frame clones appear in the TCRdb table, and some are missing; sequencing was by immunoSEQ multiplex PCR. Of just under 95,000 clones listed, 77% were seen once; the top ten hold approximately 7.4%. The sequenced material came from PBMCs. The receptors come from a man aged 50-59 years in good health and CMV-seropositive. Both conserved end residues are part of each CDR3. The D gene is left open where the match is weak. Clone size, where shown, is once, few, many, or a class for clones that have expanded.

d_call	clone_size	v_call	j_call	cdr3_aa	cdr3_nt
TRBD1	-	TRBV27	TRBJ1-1	CASRPGTGGAGDTEAFF	TGTGCCAGCAGGCCCGGGACAGGGGGTGCGGGGGACACTGAAGCCTTCTTT
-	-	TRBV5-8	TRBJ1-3	CASSSPDRIGGNTIYF	TGTGCCAGCAGCTCTCCCGACAGGATTGGGGGAAACACCATATATTTT
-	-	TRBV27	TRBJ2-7	CASSPAISYEQYF	TGTGCCAGCAGTCCCGCGATCTCCTACGAGCAGTACTTC
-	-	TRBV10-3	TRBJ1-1	CAISDLSNTEAFF	TGTGCCATCAGTGATTTATCGAACACTGAAGCTTTCTTT
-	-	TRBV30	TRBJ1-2	CACPVRGGNYGYTF	TGTGCCTGCCCTGTCAGAGGCGGAAACTATGGCTACACCTTC
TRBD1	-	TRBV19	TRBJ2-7	CASSRDRVDEQYF	TGTGCCAGTTCTCGCGACAGGGTAGACGAGCAGTACTTC
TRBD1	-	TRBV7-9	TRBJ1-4	CSSSSDRGVLFF	TGTTCCAGCAGCAGTGACAGGGGAGTCCTGTTTTTT
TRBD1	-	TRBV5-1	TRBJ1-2	CASSRTAQGAFYGYTF	TGCGCCAGCAGCCGAACGGCACAGGGGGCGTTCTATGGCTACACCTTC
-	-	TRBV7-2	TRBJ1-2	CASSLRNSPYGYTF	TGTGCCAGCAGCTTAAGGAACAGCCCCTATGGCTACACCTTC
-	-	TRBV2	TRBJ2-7	CASSDQDYEQYF	TGTGCCAGCAGTGATCAGGACTACGAGCAGTACTTC
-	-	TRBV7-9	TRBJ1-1	CASTAGSEAFF	TGTGCCAGCACAGCCGGGTCTGAAGCTTTCTTT
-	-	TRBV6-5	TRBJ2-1	CASGVGGGYNEQFF	TGTGCCAGCGGAGTGGGAGGGGGGTACAATGAGCAGTTCTTC
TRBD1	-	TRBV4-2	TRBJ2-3	CASSQTQGSDTQYF	TGTGCCAGCAGCCAAACACAGGGGTCCGATACGCAGTATTTT
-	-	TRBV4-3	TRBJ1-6	CASSQAGSNSPLHF	TGCGCCAGCAGCCAAGCAGGGTCCAATTCACCCCTCCACTTT
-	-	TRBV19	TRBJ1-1	CASSTNRVKTEAFF	TGTGCCAGTAGTACGAACAGGGTTAAGACCGAAGCTTTCTTT
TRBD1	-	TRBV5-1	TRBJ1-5	CASSLGGQGNQPQHF	TGCGCCAGCAGCTTGGGGGGACAGGGCAATCAGCCCCAGCATTTT
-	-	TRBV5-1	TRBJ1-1	CASSLESTYTEAFF	TGCGCCAGCAGCTTGGAGAGTACCTACACTGAAGCTTTCTTT
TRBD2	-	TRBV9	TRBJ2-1	CASSPIGPPRGGQGNEQFF	TGTGCCAGCAGCCCAATTGGCCCACCGCGGGGGGGCCAGGGAAATGAGCAGTTCTTC
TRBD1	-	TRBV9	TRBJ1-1	CASSETGTVNTEAFF	TGTGCCAGCAGCGAGACAGGGACGGTGAACACTGAAGCTTTCTTT
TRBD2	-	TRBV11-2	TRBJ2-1	CASSRPSGDNEQFF	TGTGCCAGCAGCAGGCCCAGCGGGGACAATGAGCAGTTCTTC
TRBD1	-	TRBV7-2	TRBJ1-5	CASSLLTGAGGNQPQHF	TGTGCCAGCAGCTTATTAACAGGGGCCGGTGGCAATCAGCCCCAGCATTTT
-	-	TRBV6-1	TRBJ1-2	CASSEAMGAGGYTF	TGTGCCAGCAGTGAGGCGATGGGGGCTGGTGGCTACACCTTC
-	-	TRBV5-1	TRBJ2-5	CASRPPGLPTRETQYF	TGCGCCAGCAGGCCTCCGGGACTGCCCACCAGAGAGACCCAGTACTTC
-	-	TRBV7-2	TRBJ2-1	CASRRLSNEQFF	TGTGCCAGCAGGAGACTGTCTAATGAGCAGTTCTTC
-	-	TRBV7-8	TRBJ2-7	CASSFTPGYEQYF	TGTGCCAGCAGCTTTACTCCAGGGTACGAGCAGTACTTC
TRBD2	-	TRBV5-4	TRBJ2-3	CASSFGLAGPTDTQYF	TGTGCCAGCAGCTTTGGGCTAGCGGGGCCCACAGATACGCAGTATTTT
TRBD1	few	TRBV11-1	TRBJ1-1	CASSPITTGGWIEAFF	TGTGCCAGCAGCCCCATAACGACAGGGGGCTGGATTGAAGCTTTCTTT
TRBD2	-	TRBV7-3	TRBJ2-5	CASSLTSGDQETQYF	TGTGCCAGCAGCTTAACCAGCGGGGATCAAGAGACCCAGTACTTC